The 17 T cell receptor beta chains reported below all come from one sample, sequenced in a study of blood T cell repertoires in COVID-19 (dated by TCRdb to between 2020 and 2021). Library preparation was by the immunoSEQ multiplex PCR assay. The table comes from immuneACCESS by way of TCRdb, which keeps in-frame sequences with V and J called. Part of the clones is missing from these tables; in studies checked, under half for an unresolved V gene and the rest for unknown reasons. The sample table shows around 260,000 clones, and 86% are seen once. The leading ten clones occupy approximately 9.4% of the sample. The sample comprised peripheral blood. Receptors were obtained from a man in his forties who had recovered from COVID-19.

The chain is built from TRBV5-4 and TRBJ2-1; D is perhaps TRBD2 (6 bases). Per germline, CDR1 SGHNT and CDR2 YYREEE (reference sequence). Trimming removed 2 bases at V and 0 bases at J, with 12 bases between. The CDR3 has 16 residues. Here the CDR3 DNA reads TGTGCCAGCAGCTTTGGACTAATGAGCTCCTACAATGAGCAGTTCTTC. Protein: CASSFGLMSSYNEQFF. Full variable domain (outside the CDR3, taken from reference TRBV5-4 and TRBJ2-1): ETGVTQSPTHLIKTRGQQVTLRCSSQSGHNTVSWYQQALGQGPQFIFQYYREEENGRGNFPPRFSGLQFPNYSSELNVNALELDDSALYLCASSFGLMSSYNEQFFGPGTRLTVL.

The chain combines TRBV19 with TRBJ2-3; 8 bases fit TRBD2. The CDR3 totals 16 residues. V trimming: 5 bases; J trimming: 2 bases; junction bases outside the gene matches: 9. The germline V gene has CDR1 LNHDA and CDR2 SQIVND (reference sequence). The CDR3 loop is CASSPLAGGLTDTQYF. DNA for the CDR3: TGTGCCAGTAGTCCCCTTGCGGGGGGCCTCACAGATACGCAGTATTTT.

The chain links TRBV11-2 to TRBJ2-3; a weak D match, TRBD2 (5 bases). The length of the CDR3 is 16 residues. Germline V gene data show CDR1 as SGHAT and CDR2 as FQNNGV. Trimming left V 0 bases short and J 1 base short, with 11 bases between. CDR3 in amino acids: CASSLEGSVGTDTQYF. The CDR3 DNA follows: TGTGCCAGCAGCTTAGAAGGGAGCGTCGGCACAGATACGCAGTATTTT.

The rearrangement links TRBV7-2 to TRBJ1-4, with 8 nucleotides matching TRBD1. This CDR3 region has 15 residues. Germline CDR1 and CDR2: SGHTA and FQGNSA. V was clipped by 5 bases and J by 8 bases; unmatched bases: 10. The CDR3 DNA reads as TGTGCCAGCAGCCCGACAGGGGTAAAGCGGGAAAAACTGTTTTTT. This codes for CASSPTGVKREKLFF.

The chain recombines TRBV2 with TRBJ2-7; TRBD1 agrees at 7 bases. Germline V CDR1 and CDR2: SNHLY, FYNNEI. This CDR3 has 13 residues. J was trimmed by 2 bases and V by 7 bases; bases with no gene match: 5. CDR3 sequence: CASTPGQPYEQYF. CDR3 sequence (DNA): TGTGCCAGCACCCCGGGACAGCCCTACGAGCAGTACTTC.

The CDR3 nucleotides read TGTGCCAGCTCCTCTATAGACGGGTACCAAGAGACCCAGTACTTC. Residues: CASSSIDGYQETQYF. This sequence joins TRBV9 and TRBJ2-5; the D is unclear. Trimming took off 7 bases at V and 0 bases at J, with 16 bases between the two ends. The CDR3 loop spans 15 amino acids. Germline-derived CDR1 and CDR2 are SGDLS and YYNGEE.

The rearrangement uses TRBV6-2 or TRBV6-3 and TRBJ2-7, with D perhaps matching TRBD2 (6 bases). Trimming left V 4 bases short and J 0 bases short, with 13 bases between. CDR1 and CDR2 from the germline V gene are MNHEY and SVGEGT. The CDR3 extends over 15 amino acids. DNA of the CDR3: TGTGCCAGCAGTTTGCCGGGACTTCGCTCCTACGAGCAGTACTTC. Amino acid sequence: CASSLPGLRSYEQYF.

The chain links TRBV4-3 to TRBJ2-1, with 10 bases that match TRBD2. Germline CDR1 LGHNA, CDR2 YSLEER. There are 15 residues in the CDR3. Trimming at V came to 2 bases and at J to 10 bases, leaving 8 bases not matched to a gene. This chain's CDR3 is CASSQRAGGPWEQFF. The CDR3 bases are TGCGCCAGCAGCCAAAGAGCGGGAGGGCCCTGGGAGCAGTTCTTC.

V is TRBV2 and J is TRBJ1-1; 11 bases map to TRBD1. Germline CDR1 is SNHLY and CDR2 is FYNNEI. The V segment lost 1 base and the J segment 5 bases; nucleotides outside the gene matches: 6. The CDR3 is 16 amino acids. CDR3 protein: CASSEEAGQGETEAFF. As DNA, the CDR3 is TGTGCCAGCAGTGAAGAGGCGGGACAGGGGGAAACTGAAGCTTTCTTT.

This rearrangement joins TRBV29-1 to TRBJ2-4, with TRBD1 identical over 8 bases. CDR3 length: 12 amino acids. Germline CDR1 is SQVTM and CDR2 is ANQGSEA. J gave up 6 bases and V 7 bases, and 5 bases lay outside the gene matches. CDR3 nucleotides: TGCAGCGGGGGCGACAGGGGAAACATTCAGTACTTC. It specifies CSGGDRGNIQYF.

The V call is TRBV21-1, the J call TRBJ2-7; the DNA was not used to check the table's D call, TRBD1. TRBV21-1 is an annotated pseudogene. The CDR3 length is 15 residues. CDR3 nucleotides: TGTGCCAGCAGCACTGGGACAGGGGGGTCCTACGAGCAGTACTTC. Protein product: CASSTGTGGSYEQYF.

The gene calls are TRBV28 and TRBJ2-1; 13 nucleotides line up with TRBD2. The germline V gene encodes CDR1 MDHEN and CDR2 SYDVKM. The V segment lost 5 bases and the J segment 0 bases; nucleotides outside the gene matches: 4. CDR3 length: 17 amino acids. This CDR3 reads CASSTGLAGASYNEQFF. The CDR3 coding sequence is TGTGCCAGCAGTACCGGACTAGCGGGGGCCTCCTACAATGAGCAGTTCTTC.

The V call is TRBV19, the J call TRBJ2-2; D is perhaps TRBD1 (5 bases). CDR3 size: 15 residues. Germline CDR1 is LNHDA and CDR2 is SQIVND (reference sequence). Trimming shortened V by 5 bases and J by 5 bases, and 15 bases separated the two germline ends. For the CDR3, the DNA is TGTGCCAGTAGTTCCTCGACAGTTAGGACCGGGGAGCTGTTTTTT. Translating gives CASSSSTVRTGELFF.

This chain links TRBV27 with TRBJ2-4, with 13 positions matching TRBD2. Germline assignment: CDR1 MNHEY and CDR2 SMNVEV (reference sequence). J lost 3 bases, V lost 5 bases, and 7 bases had no gene match. The CDR3 consists of 17 residues. CDR3 DNA: TGTGCCAGCAGTCCCCGGACTAGCGGGAGAGGCAAAAACATTCAGTACTTC. Amino acid sequence: CASSPRTSGRGKNIQYF.

The genes are TRBV5-1 and TRBJ2-5; 7 positions agree with TRBD2. The CDR3 consists of 15 residues. The germline V gene has CDR1 SGHRS and CDR2 YFSETQ. J lost 2 bases, V lost 5 bases, and 9 bases had no gene match. The CDR3 DNA is TGCGCCAGCAGTGCCCTGGCGGGACTACAAGAGACCCAGTACTTC. Encoded protein: CASSALAGLQETQYF. The whole variable domain, remainder taken from reference TRBV5-1 and TRBJ2-5, is KAGVTQTPRYLIKTRGQQVTLSCSPISGHRSVSWYQQTPGQGLQFLFEYFSETQRNKGNFPGRFSGRQFSNSRSEMNVSTLELGDSALYLCASSALAGLQETQYFGPGTRLLVL.

The chain recombines TRBV29-1 with TRBJ2-7; D is possibly TRBD2 (5 bases). V shed 6 bases and J shed 6 bases, with 15 bases lying between them. The germline CDR1 and CDR2 sequences are SQVTM and ANQGSEA. The CDR3 length is 12 residues. DNA for the CDR3: TGCAGCGTGGCGGAGGTTCTGGGCGAGCAGTACTTC. It yields the protein CSVAEVLGEQYF.

This clone has just one count. The chain recombines TRBV4-3 with TRBJ2-7, with 8 bases lining up with TRBD1. Trimming at V came to 0 bases and at J to 4 bases, leaving 5 bases not matched to a gene. The CDR3 is 15 amino acids. Germline V gene lookup returns CDR1 LGHNA and CDR2 YSLEER. The CDR3 sequence: CASSQDPRGLYEQYF. The DNA for the CDR3 is TGCGCCAGCAGCCAAGACCCCAGGGGGCTGTACGAGCAGTACTTC.